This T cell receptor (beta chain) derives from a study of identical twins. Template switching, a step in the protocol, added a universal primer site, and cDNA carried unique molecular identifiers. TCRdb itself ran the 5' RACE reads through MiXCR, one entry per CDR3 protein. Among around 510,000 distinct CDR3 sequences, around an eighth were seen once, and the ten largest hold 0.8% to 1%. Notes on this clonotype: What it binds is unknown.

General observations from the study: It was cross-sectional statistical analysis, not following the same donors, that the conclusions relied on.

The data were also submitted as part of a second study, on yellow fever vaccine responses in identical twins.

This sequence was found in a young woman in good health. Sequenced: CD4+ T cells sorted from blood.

The CDR3 here is CASSLGWGAAYEQYF. The CDR3 DNA is TGTGCCAGCAGCTTAGGGTGGGGGGCGGCCTACGAGCAGTACTTC. This chain links TRBV7-2 with TRBJ2-7, with D perhaps matching TRBD1 or TRBD2 (6 bases each). Germline V gene lookup returns CDR1 SGHTA and CDR2 FQGNSA. Trimming cost V 1 base and J 2 bases, with 12 bases left between them. The CDR3 sequence is 15 residues long.